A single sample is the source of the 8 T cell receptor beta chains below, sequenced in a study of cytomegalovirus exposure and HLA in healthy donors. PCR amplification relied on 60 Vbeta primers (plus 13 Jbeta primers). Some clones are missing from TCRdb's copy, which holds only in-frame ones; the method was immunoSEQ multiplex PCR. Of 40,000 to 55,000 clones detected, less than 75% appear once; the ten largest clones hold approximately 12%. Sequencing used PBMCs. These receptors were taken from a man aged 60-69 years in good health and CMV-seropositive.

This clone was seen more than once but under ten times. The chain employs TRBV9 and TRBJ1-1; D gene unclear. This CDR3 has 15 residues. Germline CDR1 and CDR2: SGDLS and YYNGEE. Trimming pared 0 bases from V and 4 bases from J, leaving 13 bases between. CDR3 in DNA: TGTGCCAGCAGCGTAGCTCCCTTGGGAGGCACTGAAGCTTTCTTT. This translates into CASSVAPLGGTEAFF. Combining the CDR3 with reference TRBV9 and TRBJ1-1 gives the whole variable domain DSGVTQTPKHLITATGQRVTLRCSPRSGDLSVYWYQQSLDQGLQFLIQYYNGEERAKGNILERFSAQQFPDLHSELNLSSLELGDSALYFCASSVAPLGGTEAFFGQGTRLTVV.

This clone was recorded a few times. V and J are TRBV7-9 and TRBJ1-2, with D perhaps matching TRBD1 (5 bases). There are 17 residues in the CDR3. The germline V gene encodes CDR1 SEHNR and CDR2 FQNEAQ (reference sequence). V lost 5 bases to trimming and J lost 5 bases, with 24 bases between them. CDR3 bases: TGTGCCAGCAGCCACGGGGGGGGAAAGTCGGGTGATTATGGCTACACCTTC. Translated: CASSHGGGKSGDYGYTF. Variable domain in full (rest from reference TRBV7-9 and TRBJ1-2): DTGVSQNPRHKITKRGQNVTFRCDPISEHNRLYWYRQTLGQGPEFLTYFQNEAQLEKSRLLSDRFSAERPKGSFSTLEIQRTEQGDSAMYLCASSHGGGKSGDYGYTFGSGTRLTVV.

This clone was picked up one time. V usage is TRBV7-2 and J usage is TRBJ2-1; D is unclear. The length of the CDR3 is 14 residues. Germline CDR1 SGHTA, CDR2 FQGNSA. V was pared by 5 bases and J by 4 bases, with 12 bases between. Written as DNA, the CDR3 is TGTGCCAGCAGCCTAGACCAGGCTTACAATGAGCAGTTCTTC. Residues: CASSLDQAYNEQFF.

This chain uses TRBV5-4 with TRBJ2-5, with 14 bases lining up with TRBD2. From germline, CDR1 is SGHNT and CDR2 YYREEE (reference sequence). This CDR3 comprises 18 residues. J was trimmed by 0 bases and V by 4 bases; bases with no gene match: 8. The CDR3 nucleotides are TGTGCCAGCAGCCCAGGGACTAGCGGGAGACCTTACCAAGAGACCCAGTACTTC. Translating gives CASSPGTSGRPYQETQYF.

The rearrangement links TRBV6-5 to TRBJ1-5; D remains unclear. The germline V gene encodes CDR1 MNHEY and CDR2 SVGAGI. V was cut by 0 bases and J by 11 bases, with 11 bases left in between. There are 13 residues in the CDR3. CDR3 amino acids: CASSYSRGQAQHF. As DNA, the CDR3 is TGTGCCAGCAGTTACTCGAGAGGGCAGGCCCAGCATTTT.

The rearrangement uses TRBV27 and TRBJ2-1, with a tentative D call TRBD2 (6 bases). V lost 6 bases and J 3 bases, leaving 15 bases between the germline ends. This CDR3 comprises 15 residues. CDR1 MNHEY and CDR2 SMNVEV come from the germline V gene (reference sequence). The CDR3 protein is CASRPLGTHYNEQFF. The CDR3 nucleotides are TGTGCCAGCAGGCCTCTGGGGACTCACTACAATGAGCAGTTCTTC.

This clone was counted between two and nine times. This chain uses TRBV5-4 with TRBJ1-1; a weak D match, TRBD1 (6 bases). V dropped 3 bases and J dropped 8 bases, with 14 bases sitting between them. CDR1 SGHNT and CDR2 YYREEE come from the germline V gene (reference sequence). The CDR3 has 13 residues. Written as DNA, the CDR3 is TGTGCCAGCAGCTCAGGGGTGGCAATCGAAGCTTTCTTT. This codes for CASSSGVAIEAFF.

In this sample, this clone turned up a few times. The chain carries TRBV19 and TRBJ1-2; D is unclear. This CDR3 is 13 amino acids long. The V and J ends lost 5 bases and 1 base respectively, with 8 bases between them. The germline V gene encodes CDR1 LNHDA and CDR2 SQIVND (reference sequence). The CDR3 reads CASSQQSNYGYTF. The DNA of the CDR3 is TGTGCCAGTAGTCAACAGAGTAACTATGGCTACACCTTC. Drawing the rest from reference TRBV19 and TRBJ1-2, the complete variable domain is DGGITQSPKYLFRKEGQNVTLSCEQNLNHDAMYWYRQDPGQGLRLIYYSQIVNDFQKGDIAEGYSVSREKKESFPLTVTSAQKNPTAFYLCASSQQSNYGYTFGSGTRLTVV.